The clone carrying this T cell receptor (beta chain) was seen many times. The antigen is not known. TCRdb reprocessed the reads via MiXCR and lists one record per CDR3 protein. The sample consists of about 110,000 distinct CDR3 sequences, 10% of them appearing once. Looked up from germline, CDR1 is SGHTA and CDR2 is FQGNSA. Trimming removed 4 bases from V and 4 bases from J, with 10 bases in between. This CDR3 region has 13 residues. This specimen belongs to a study of T cell repertoires in cytomegalovirus infection. Overall study context: TCR beta signatures that were public indicated CMV infection and matching HLA type. Study-level results: Summed frequency of shared TCR beta families picked out CMV carriers who also had the relevant HLA. HLA-C-restricted CMV clonotypes gave the most frequent clonotype in two of eight donors.

This sequence joins TRBV7-2 and TRBJ1-2; TRBD1 might be the D (5 bases). The specimen sequenced was PBMCs, sequenced either directly or after in vitro stimulation (not recorded which). The source is a human donor in good health (CMV status not recorded). Some clones in this sample may be carry-over from other donors' samples. The CDR3 is CASSYLDTYGYTF. The CDR3 DNA reads TGTGCCAGCAGCTATTTGGACACCTATGGCTACACCTTC.